This T cell receptor beta chain appears in the sequencing data of a study of shared clonotypes between healthy human individuals. Study conclusions and caveats: Non-shared clonotypes showed lower generation probabilities than clonotypes common to all four donors.

This clone showed up just once. Its target is unknown. Trimming removed 1 base at V and 8 bases at J, with 3 bases between. Germline assignment: CDR1 LGHNA and CDR2 YSLEER. The CDR3 contains 11 residues. Method: immunoSEQ multiplex PCR; TCRdb's copy keeps in-frame clones and lacks some. This sample has about 980,000 clones, with about 80% found just once. Healthy HIV-negative adults with no recent acute infections or vaccinations were recruited as donors. A split of CD4+ cells into CD45RA+ naive and CD45RA-negative memory subsets was performed. This receptor was taken from a man aged 18 to 35 in good health. The sample comprised memory CD4+ T cells sorted from blood. Subset here: CD45RA-negative fraction. This chain links TRBV4-3 with TRBJ2-1; D is unclear. DNA for the CDR3: TGCGCCAGCAGCCAAGGCCATGAGCAGTTCTTC. This translates into CASSQGHEQFF.